This T cell receptor (beta chain) is drawn from a study of blood T cell repertoires in COVID-19. About the research overall: Sites in the United States, Italy and Spain provided acute and convalescent COVID-19 samples. PBMCs, B-cell-depleted T cells, or T cells provided the cDNA or gDNA that made up the material.

Original data processing: For nucleated cells, counts were estimated from reference gene primer amplification. Clones were sequenced by immunoSEQ multiplex PCR, and TCRdb holds only the in-frame ones, with some missing. The DNA gave D and trimming, while V, J and clone size come from that table. In the table there are 200,000 or so clones, 60% to 85% of which are singletons. Sequencing used peripheral blood. The sequence was collected from a man in his 60s with active or convalescent COVID-19.

The CDR3 DNA reads as TGTGCCAGCAGCCCCTGGGTCGGGAGTTCCAAAAACATTCAGTACTTC. It is translated as CASSPWVGSSKNIQYF. The genes are TRBV7-2 and TRBJ2-4; possible D gene TRBD2, 6 bases. CDR1 SGHTA and CDR2 FQGNSA come from the germline V gene. The V end lost 5 bases, the J end lost 2 bases, and 16 bases lay between the germline ends. The CDR3 is 16 amino acids.